A selection of T cell receptor beta chains follows, all from one sample in a study of cytomegalovirus exposure and HLA in healthy donors. TCRdb keeps only in-frame clones here, not all; method: immunoSEQ multiplex PCR. Of over 150,000 clones listed, 70% to 90% are singletons. The sequenced material came from PBMCs. These receptors came from a man between 18 and 35 years old in good health and CMV-seropositive. The CDR3 runs from the conserved cysteine through the conserved F or W. The D gene is left open where the match is weak. Clone size is stated in some rows and not others, as once, few, many or a class when expanded.

TRBV7-2	TRBJ2-3	.	.	TGTGCCAGCAGCTTAGAGCGGGGCACAGATACGCAGTATTTT	CASSLERGTDTQYF
TRBV13	TRBJ2-7	TRBD1	.	TGTGCCAGCAGCCCCCAGGACAGGGCCCACTACGAGCAGTACTTC	CASSPQDRAHYEQYF
TRBV7-9	TRBJ1-2	TRBD1	few	TGTGCCACCCGGGACAGGGAATATGGCTACACCTTC	CATRDREYGYTF
TRBV5-4	TRBJ2-6	.	.	TGTGCCAGCAGCGCGGACAGTGGGGTTTCCCGGGTCCTGACTTTC	CASSADSGVSRVLTF
TRBV27	TRBJ2-1	TRBD2	.	TGTGCCAGCAGTTTCCATGTGGCTAGCGGGGAGCAGTTCTTC	CASSFHVASGEQFF
TRBV6-5	TRBJ2-7	TRBD2	.	TGTGCCAGCAGTTATGAGGGCCAGGGAGGGGAGCAGTACTTC	CASSYEGQGGEQYF
TRBV15	TRBJ1-2	.	.	TGTGCCACCAGCAGAGATTGGGTTGACTCTGGCTACACCTTC	CATSRDWVDSGYTF
TRBV5-1	TRBJ2-7	TRBD1	.	TGCGCCAGCAGCCGGACAGGAACCTACGAGCAGTACTTC	CASSRTGTYEQYF
TRBV7-6	TRBJ1-1	.	.	TGTGCCAGCAGCTTAGTGAGGGGCGCGGGGAACGCTGAAGCTTTCTTT	CASSLVRGAGNAEAFF
TRBV9	TRBJ1-4	TRBD1	.	TGTGCCAGCAGCGCGGGGACAGCGCCAGGGGAACTGTTTTTT	CASSAGTAPGELFF
TRBV2	TRBJ1-1	TRBD1	.	TGTGCCAGCAACCATCAGGGGGCCCCGAACACTGAAGCTTTCTTT	CASNHQGAPNTEAFF
TRBV11-2	TRBJ2-5	TRBD2	.	TGTGCCAGCAGCCCGGGACTAGCGGGAGAAGAGACCCAGTACTTC	CASSPGLAGEETQYF
TRBV6-1	TRBJ2-5	TRBD2	.	TGTGCCAGCGCCCCCCGGGGGGTTAGAGGGGAGACCCAGTACTTC	CASAPRGVRGETQYF
TRBV9	TRBJ2-3	TRBD2	.	TGTGCCAGCAGCTTTAGGGAGGGACTGAACACAGATACGCAGTATTTT	CASSFREGLNTDTQYF
TRBV13	TRBJ1-2	.	.	TGTGCCAGCAGCCTCCGGGAGCCTTTCTATGGCTACACCTTC	CASSLREPFYGYTF
TRBV6-5	TRBJ2-3	.	.	TGTGCCAGCAGCCTCTCTAGCACAGATACGCAGTATTTT	CASSLSSTDTQYF
TRBV19	TRBJ2-7	.	.	TGTGCCACCTCACAGGCGGGGGCTGGCTCCTACGAGCAGTACTTC	CATSQAGAGSYEQYF
TRBV7-2	TRBJ1-2	TRBD1	.	TGTGCCAGCAGCCCACAGGGGGCGGGCTATGGCTACACCTTC	CASSPQGAGYGYTF
TRBV7-3	TRBJ2-2	.	.	TGTGCCAGCAGCTTAACGAAACAGGGTCCCGGGGAGCTGTTTTTT	CASSLTKQGPGELFF
TRBV5-4	TRBJ2-2	TRBD1	once	TGTGCCAGCGGACAGGGGGCGGTAAACGGGGAGCTGTTTTTT	CASGQGAVNGELFF
TRBV4-1	TRBJ2-6	.	.	TGCGCCAGCAGCCTGGTTGATCAGGGCTCTGGGGCCAACGTCCTGACTTTC	CASSLVDQGSGANVLTF
TRBV14	TRBJ1-3	.	.	TGTGCCAGCAGCCCAGGAGGAAACACCATATATTTT	CASSPGGNTIYF
TRBV18	TRBJ2-5	TRBD1	.	TGTGCCAGCTCACCAAGTCTACAGGGGATCTGGGAGACCCAGTACTTC	CASSPSLQGIWETQYF
TRBV20-1	TRBJ2-7	.	.	TGCAGTGCTAGCTCAGGTTCCGAGCAGTACTTC	CSASSGSEQYF
TRBV7-6	TRBJ1-1	.	once	TGTGCCAGCAGCCCCGGGCGGGGGAGAGGAGCTTTCTTT	CASSPGRGRGAFF
TRBV6-5	TRBJ2-7	TRBD2	.	TGTGCCAGCAGTTACTCGGGTTTCGGGACTAGACGCGAGCAGTACTTC	CASSYSGFGTRREQYF
TRBV27	TRBJ2-3	.	.	TGTGCCAGCAGTCATGGCCGAAGAGATACGCAGTATTTT	CASSHGRRDTQYF
TRBV7-9	TRBJ1-6	.	.	TGTGCTGTGGGCCCCTGGGATTCACCCCTCCACTTT	CAVGPWDSPLHF
TRBV5-1	TRBJ2-3	.	.	TGCGCCAGCAGCTTGGAGCGTGGTTCCACAGATACGCAGTATTTT	CASSLERGSTDTQYF
TRBV4-3	TRBJ2-7	.	once	TGCGCCAGCAGCCCTAAGCCAGGGCGGGAGCAGTACTTC	CASSPKPGREQYF
TRBV10-3	TRBJ2-1	TRBD2	.	TGTGCCATCAGATCTAGCGGGGGCCGATCCGGGCACAATGAGCAGTTCTTC	CAIRSSGGRSGHNEQFF
TRBV30	TRBJ2-7	.	.	TGTGCCTGGAGGGGGCAGACCTACTCCTACGAGCAGTACTTC	CAWRGQTYSYEQYF
TRBV7-7	TRBJ2-1	.	.	TGTGCCAGCAGCTTAGAAATCGGGTCATACAATGAGCAGTTCTTC	CASSLEIGSYNEQFF
TRBV2	TRBJ2-1	.	.	TGTGCCAGCAGTGACCCAGGGGCGATTTTCGATGAGCAGTTCTTC	CASSDPGAIFDEQFF
TRBV11-3	TRBJ2-1	.	.	TGTGCCAGCAGCTTAGGGCTGTCCTCCTACAATGAGCAGTTCTTC	CASSLGLSSYNEQFF
TRBV27	TRBJ2-1	.	.	TGTGCCAGCACCACGACGGGTAATGAGCAGTTCTTC	CASTTTGNEQFF
TRBV5-4	TRBJ1-3	.	.	TGTGCCAGCAGCTTCGGGAGCCTCTCTGGAAACACCATATATTTT	CASSFGSLSGNTIYF
TRBV6-6	TRBJ1-6	TRBD1	few	TGTGCCACCACCAGCGGGACAGGATTTAGGAATTCACCCCTCCACTTT	CATTSGTGFRNSPLHF
TRBV7-3	TRBJ2-1	TRBD2	.	TGTGCCAGCAGCTTAAATCCAGCGGGAGCTCCAGAGCAGTTCTTC	CASSLNPAGAPEQFF
TRBV6-5	TRBJ2-3	TRBD2	.	TGTGCCAGCAGTTACGAGCGGGGAAGCACAGATACGCAGTATTTT	CASSYERGSTDTQYF
TRBV30	TRBJ2-1	.	.	TGTGCCTGGAGTTTGAGCGGTTCCTACAATGAGCAGTTCTTC	CAWSLSGSYNEQFF
TRBV2	TRBJ2-7	.	.	TGTGCCAGCAGTGACAGGGCCACGTCCTACGAGCAGTACTTC	CASSDRATSYEQYF
TRBV7-2	TRBJ2-7	.	.	TGTGCCAGCAGCCCTCCGTTCTACGAGCAGTACTTC	CASSPPFYEQYF
TRBV4-1	TRBJ2-1	TRBD2	.	TGCGCCAGCAGCCAAACTAGCGGAGTCTACAATGAGCAGTTCTTC	CASSQTSGVYNEQFF